This TCR beta chain was recorded in a study of blood T cell repertoires in COVID-19. Germline CDR1 and CDR2: SGHAT and FQNNGV. Trimming at V came to 8 bases and at J to 4 bases, leaving 10 bases not matched to a gene. The CDR3 runs to 15 residues. Under the authors' procedure: From reference gene primer amplification, estimates of nucleated cell counts were derived. The protocol was immunoSEQ multiplex PCR, while the TCRdb copy is restricted to in-frame clones and leaves out a portion. The V and J calls and clone size were taken over from that table, and D and trimming were inferred from the DNA. This sample carries about 180,000 clones, about 87% of them seen once, and the ten largest clones take just under 2.5%.

V gene TRBV11-2 combines with J gene TRBJ2-5; 10 positions agree with TRBD2. Material for sequencing was peripheral blood. The receptor's source is a man in his forties with active or convalescent COVID-19. In DNA form, the CDR3 reads TGTGCCAGCGCATGGCAGCGGGGGGGCCGAGAGACCCAGTACTTC. This codes for CASAWQRGGRETQYF.